This T cell receptor (beta chain) was recorded in a study of T cells in Graves' hyperthyroidism and ophthalmopathy. Study conclusions and caveats: Ophthalmopathy was model-predicted a median roughly 6.5 months pre-onset.

Approximately 9.3 ml of fresh peripheral blood supplied the PBMCs. To note about this clonotype: Its antigen remains unidentified.

RNA transcripts yielded amplified TCR beta CDR3 regions. HTBI primers were the set used in a first-round RT-PCR of the TCR CDR3. TCRdb reprocessed the multiplex PCR reads via MiXCR and lists one record per CDR3 protein. This sample has around 600,000 distinct CDR3 sequences, with roughly 15% found just once. The source of this sequence is a woman aged 45 to 65 with Graves' ophthalmopathy. What was sequenced was blood.

The CDR3 sequence is CASSLKTGAGGFYNEQFF. The CDR3 DNA sequence: TGTGCCAGCAGCTTAAAGACAGGGGCGGGGGGATTCTACAATGAGCAGTTCTTC. The V call is TRBV11-2, the J call TRBJ2-1; D might be TRBD1 or TRBD2, each matching 8 bases. This CDR3 contains 18 residues. CDR1 and CDR2 (germline): SGHAT, FQNNGV. Trimming took 2 bases from V and 3 from J, leaving 20 bases between them.